The 4 T cell receptor beta chains below come from one sample, sequenced in a study of T cell repertoires in cytomegalovirus infection (dated by TCRdb to between 2017 and 2020). Reads for this sample came from an Illumina HiSeq 1500. TCRdb reanalyzed the raw reads on its own, using fastp at Q25 for trimming and MiXCR for clone calling, and kept in-frame beta chains. Rows with one shared CDR3 protein collapse into an entry with the most common genes and DNA. The sample table holds 900,000 to 950,000 distinct CDR3 sequences, of which around 32% were seen once. The ten largest clones add up to over 11% of the sample. Their antigen targets remain unknown. The treatment or condition label on this specimen signifies: in vitro stimulation with specific CMV peptide epitopes to enrich CMV-specific T cells. The source was cultured CD8+ T cells from PBMCs, collected from culture after CMV antigen stimulation. The source is a human donor in good health (CMV status not recorded). Some clones in this sample may be carry-over from other donors' samples.

The table lists this clonotype with a count of one. The chain carries TRBV15 and TRBJ2-3; 16 nucleotides align to TRBD2. The germline gives CDR1 LNHNV, CDR2 YYDKDF (reference sequence). With V trimmed by 6 bases and J by 3 bases, 3 bases remained unmatched. This CDR3 is built from 16 residues. For the CDR3, the DNA is TGTGCCACCAGTTTGGGACTAGCGGGGGGGACAGATACGCAGTATTTT. Protein: CATSLGLAGGTDTQYF.

This chain uses TRBV14 with TRBJ2-7, with D hard to call. The germline V and J ends were trimmed by 0 bases and 7 bases, with 10 bases remaining between them. Germline V gene data show CDR1 as SGHDN and CDR2 as FVKESK. The CDR3 extends over 13 amino acids. CDR3 sequence: CASSQDLLREQYF. The CDR3 coding sequence is TGTGCCAGCAGCCAAGATCTGTTGCGGGAGCAGTACTTC. Full variable domain (missing parts from reference TRBV14 and TRBJ2-7): EAGVTQFPSHSVIEKGQTVTLRCDPISGHDNLYWYRRVMGKEIKFLLHFVKESKQDESGMPNNRFLAERTGGTYSTLKVQPAELEDSGVYFCASSQDLLREQYFGPGTRLTVT.

This clonotype has only a few counts. The chain couples TRBV6-6 to TRBJ1-4; TRBD1 matches 9 bases. V shed 8 bases, J shed 7 bases, and the junction held 11 bases outside the gene matches. This CDR3 is built from 15 residues. The V gene's germline CDR1 is MNHNY and CDR2 SVGAGI (reference sequence). The CDR3 protein is CASHLGQGLGEKLFF. CDR3 bases: TGTGCCAGCCACTTGGGACAGGGTCTAGGTGAAAAACTGTTTTTT.

V usage is TRBV7-2 and J usage is TRBJ2-3, with 10 positions matching TRBD2. CDR1 and CDR2 (germline): SGHTA, FQGNSA. The CDR3 runs 15 residues. The V and J ends lost 10 bases and 9 bases, in that order; junction bases with no gene match: 16. The CDR3, as DNA: TGTGCCAACAGTTTTCCGGGACTAGCGATAGACACGCAGTATTTT. Residues: CANSFPGLAIDTQYF.